This T cell receptor beta chain was profiled in a study of shared clonotypes between healthy human individuals. Study background: The study enrolled a couple of women and a few men aged 18 to 49. Findings and limits, study-wide: The study generally estimated greater richness for naive than memory subsets.

Measured with immunoSEQ multiplex PCR; TCRdb has only the in-frame clones, and not every one. The repertoire includes about 2.4 million clones, over 85% of them detected once, and 0.36% sits in the top ten. The germline V gene has CDR1 GTSNPN and CDR2 SVGIG (reference sequence). CDR3 length equals 16 residues. Between the trimmed V and J ends, which lost 0 bases and 7 bases, there was a span of 18 bases. Details on this clone: Antigen: not known.

There were only Caucasian adults among the donors, and all lived in Nashville, Tennessee. Sequenced input: naive CD4+ T cells from PBMCs. Subset indicated: CD45RA+ positively selected. The sequence was collected from a man aged 18 to 29 in good health. Some clones in this sample may be carry-over from other donors' samples. This chain joins TRBV30 and TRBJ1-4; tentative D call: TRBD1 (6 bases). The CDR3 loop reads CAWSVRTVRGGEKLFF. The CDR3 DNA reads TGTGCCTGGAGTGTAAGGACAGTCCGTGGGGGTGAAAAACTGTTTTTT.